The entry that follows covers one T cell receptor (beta chain) sequence. The antigen is unknown. Profiling relied on immunoSEQ multiplex PCR, and the TCRdb table lists in-frame clones only, not all of them. The profile shows under 60,000 clones, 85% to 90% of them singletons. This specimen comes from a study of OX40 agonist ivuxolimab in advanced cancers. Study conclusions and caveats: CD8+ T cells showed, on average, more clonal expansion than CD4+ cells.

CDR1 and CDR2 from the germline V gene are SGHDT and YYEEEE. V dropped 3 bases and J dropped 8 bases, with 14 bases sitting between them. This CDR3 spans 14 amino acids. The sample consisted of CD4+ or CD8+ T cells sorted from blood, taken in a trial of the OX40 agonist ivuxolimab. The clonotype was recovered from an adult with an advanced solid tumor such as melanoma, head and neck, liver or kidney cancer. The chain employs TRBV5-6 and TRBJ2-2, with D possibly being TRBD2 (6 bases). In nucleotides, the CDR3 is TGTGCCAGCAGCTCATGGGACTTATGGGGGGAGCTGTTTTTT. This encodes CASSSWDLWGELFF.